The 6 T cell receptor beta chains in this list originate from one sample, sequenced in a study of early T cells in non-severe SARS-CoV-2 infection. One entry per CDR3 protein results from TCRdb running MiXCR on the 5' RACE reads. The table shows roughly 67,000 distinct CDR3 sequences, with more than 10% occurring only once. Input material: whole blood. These TCRs come from an adult who was a healthcare worker with PCR-confirmed SARS-CoV-2 infection or an uninfected control (not recorded which).

The rearrangement uses TRBV12-3 or TRBV12-4 and TRBJ1-2; D is perhaps TRBD1 (5 bases). Trimming took 5 bases from V and 4 from J, leaving 11 bases between them. The CDR3 length is 13 residues. CDR3 sequence (DNA): TGTGCCAGCAGTCCCGCAGGGTCCTATGGCTACACCTTC. Protein: CASSPAGSYGYTF.

This clonotype was seen more than once but under ten times. The chain has TRBV11-2 and TRBJ1-2; D may be TRBD1 (5 bases). The length of the CDR3 is 13 residues. The V gene's germline CDR1 is SGHAT and CDR2 FQNNGV. Between the trimmed V and J ends, which lost 8 bases and 8 bases, there was a span of 18 bases. The chain's CDR3 is CASPSRESNGYTF. The CDR3 DNA is TGTGCCAGCCCATCCAGGGAGAGCAACGGCTACACCTTC.

The sample holds a few counts of this clonotype. V gene TRBV30 combines with J gene TRBJ1-6, with a possible D match to TRBD1 (6 bases). Trimming cost V 1 base and J 8 bases, with 15 bases left between them. This CDR3 has 15 amino acids. Germline V lookup: CDR1 GTSNPN, CDR2 SVGIG (reference sequence). The CDR3 loop reads CAWSGEQGNYSPLHF. The CDR3 DNA follows: TGTGCCTGGAGTGGTGAGCAGGGGAATTATTCACCCCTCCACTTT.

This clonotype was recorded many times. This chain uses TRBV9 with TRBJ1-6; no clear D. This CDR3 region has 16 residues. Per the germline V gene, CDR1 is SGDLS and CDR2 is YYNGEE. Trimming took 0 bases from V and 5 from J, leaving 12 bases between them. The CDR3 bases are TGTGCCAGCAGCGTAGGGGCCGGGGTCGATAATTCACCCCTCCACTTT. This encodes CASSVGAGVDNSPLHF.

V is TRBV20-1 and J is TRBJ2-5, with TRBD2 matching 8 bases. The CDR3 spans 13 residues. Germline V gene data show CDR1 as DFQATT and CDR2 as SNEGSKA (reference sequence). V shed 6 bases, J shed 5 bases, and the junction held 8 bases outside the gene matches. The CDR3: CSATGLDGETQYF. The CDR3 nucleotides are TGCAGTGCCACGGGACTAGATGGGGAGACCCAGTACTTC.

The chain links TRBV5-1 to TRBJ1-4; the match to TRBD1 covers 9 bases. V was pared by 0 bases and J by 4 bases, with 4 bases of the junction left unmatched. The CDR3 runs 16 residues. Per germline, CDR1 SGHRS and CDR2 YFSETQ. As DNA, the CDR3 is TGCGCCAGCAGCTTGGTTGGGACAGGGCTTAATGAAAAACTGTTTTTT. Protein: CASSLVGTGLNEKLFF.